Below are 3 T cell receptor beta chains sequenced from a single sample in a study of shared clonotypes between healthy human individuals. Naive CD8 populations comprised CD45RO-negative cells positively selected for CCR7, excluding terminally differentiated effector memory CD45RA+ cells. Repertoires were generated with immunoSEQ multiplex PCR, while TCRdb's copy carries only in-frame clones and drops some. The sample consists of approximately 1.9 million clones, approximately 92% of them appearing once. The sample consisted of naive CD8+ T cells from PBMCs. These TCRs come from a man between 18 and 29 years old in good health. Some clones in this sample may be carry-over from other donors' samples.

This clone was detected only once. Other DNA sequences of this sample code for an identical CDR3. This chain uses TRBV27 with TRBJ2-7; 13 bases agree with TRBD2. J was trimmed by 4 bases and V by 5 bases; bases with no gene match: 5. Germline V lookup: CDR1 MNHEY, CDR2 SMNVEV (reference sequence). This CDR3 spans 15 amino acids. The CDR3 region is CASSPLAGGPYEQYF. The CDR3, as DNA: TGTGCCAGCAGTCCACTAGCGGGAGGGCCTTACGAGCAGTACTTC.

This chain uses TRBV10-1 with TRBJ2-1; unclear D gene. V lost 6 bases and J lost 0, with 9 bases in between. Germline V gene data show CDR1 as WNHNN and CDR2 as SYGVQD (reference sequence). CDR3 length equals 14 residues. CDR3 coding DNA: TGCGCCAGCAGCGGCGGCTTCTCCTACAATGAGCAGTTCTTC. This encodes CASSGGFSYNEQFF.

The V call is TRBV27, the J call TRBJ1-5; weak D call: TRBD1 (6 bases). V was trimmed by 5 bases and J by 7 bases, leaving 12 bases between them. This CDR3 comprises 13 residues. The V gene's germline CDR1 is MNHEY and CDR2 SMNVEV (reference sequence). This chain's CDR3 is CASSQTDRQPQHF. In nucleotides, the CDR3 is TGTGCCAGCAGTCAGACGGACAGACAGCCCCAGCATTTT.